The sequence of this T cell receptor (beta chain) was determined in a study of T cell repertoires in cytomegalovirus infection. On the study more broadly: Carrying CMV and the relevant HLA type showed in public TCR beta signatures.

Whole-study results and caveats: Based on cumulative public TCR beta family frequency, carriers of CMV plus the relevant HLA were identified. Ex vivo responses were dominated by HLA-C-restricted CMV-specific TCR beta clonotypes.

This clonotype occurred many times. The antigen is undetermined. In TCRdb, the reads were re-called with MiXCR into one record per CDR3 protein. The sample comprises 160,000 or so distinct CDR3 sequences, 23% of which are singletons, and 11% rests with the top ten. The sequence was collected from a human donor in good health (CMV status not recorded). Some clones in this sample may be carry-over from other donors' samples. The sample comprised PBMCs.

The CDR3 region has the DNA TGTGCCAGCAGCTTAGAACCGAGGGGGCCCTACGAGCAGTACTTC. Its translation is CASSLEPRGPYEQYF. V gene TRBV7-6 combines with J gene TRBJ2-7; TRBD1 matches 7 bases. Trimming removed 1 base from V and 2 bases from J; junction bases left unmatched: 5. Germline CDR1 reads SGHVS; CDR2 reads FNYEAQ. The CDR3 totals 15 residues.